This T cell receptor (beta chain) was recovered during a study of CD8 T cells in ankylosing spondylitis. Study conclusions and caveats: Disease-linked clones reportedly showed significant enrichment in matched ankylosing spondylitis synovial fluid. A TCR beta motif of under ten highly homologous variants appeared characteristic of ankylosing spondylitis blood. Prior literature has documented some motif variants in synovial fluid and blood from reactive arthritis.

As to this clonotype: The antigen is undetermined.

The CDR3 contains 15 residues. V lost 6 bases and J 0 bases, leaving 12 bases between the germline ends. The germline CDR1 and CDR2 sequences are KGHSH and LQKENI. The TCR beta libraries were generated through quantitative 5'-RACE incorporating molecular barcodes. From the 5' RACE reads, TCRdb called clonotypes with MiXCR, one entry per CDR3 protein. This sample yields about 140,000 distinct CDR3 sequences, of which 8% to 9% are seen a single time; 7.3% belongs to the top ten. The receptor was derived from a male donor with ankylosing spondylitis. What was sequenced was synovial fluid, either unsorted or a sorted T cell fraction (not recorded which). V is TRBV18 and J is TRBJ1-3; D uncertain. The CDR3 DNA follows: TGTGCCAGCTCTGAGAGAGGGAGCTCTGGAAACACCATATATTTT. Amino acid sequence: CASSERGSSGNTIYF.